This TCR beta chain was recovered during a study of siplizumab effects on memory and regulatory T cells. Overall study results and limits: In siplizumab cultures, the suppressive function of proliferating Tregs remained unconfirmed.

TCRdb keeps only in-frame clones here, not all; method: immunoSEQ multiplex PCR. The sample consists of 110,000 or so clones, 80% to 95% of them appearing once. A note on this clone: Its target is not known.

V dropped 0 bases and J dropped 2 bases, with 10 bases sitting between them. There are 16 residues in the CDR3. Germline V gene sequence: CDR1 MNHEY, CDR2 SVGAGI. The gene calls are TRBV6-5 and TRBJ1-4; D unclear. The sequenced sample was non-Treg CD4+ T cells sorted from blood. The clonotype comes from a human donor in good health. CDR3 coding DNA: TGTGCCAGCAGTTACTCTGGGTTGAGGACTAATGAAAAACTGTTTTTT. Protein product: CASSYSGLRTNEKLFF.